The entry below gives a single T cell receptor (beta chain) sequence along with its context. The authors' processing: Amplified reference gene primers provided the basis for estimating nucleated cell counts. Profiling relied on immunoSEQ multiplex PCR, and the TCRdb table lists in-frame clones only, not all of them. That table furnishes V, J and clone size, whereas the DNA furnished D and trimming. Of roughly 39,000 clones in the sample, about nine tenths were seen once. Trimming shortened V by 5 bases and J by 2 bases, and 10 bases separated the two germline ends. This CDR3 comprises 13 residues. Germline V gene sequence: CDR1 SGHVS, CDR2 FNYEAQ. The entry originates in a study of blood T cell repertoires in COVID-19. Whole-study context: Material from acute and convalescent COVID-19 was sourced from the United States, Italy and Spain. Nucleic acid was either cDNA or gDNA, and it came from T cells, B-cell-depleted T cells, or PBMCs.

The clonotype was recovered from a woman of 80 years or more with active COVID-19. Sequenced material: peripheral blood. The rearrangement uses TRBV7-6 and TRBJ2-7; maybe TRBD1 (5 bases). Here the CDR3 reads CASSPWGPYEQYF. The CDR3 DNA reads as TGTGCCAGCAGCCCCTGGGGCCCCTACGAGCAGTACTTC. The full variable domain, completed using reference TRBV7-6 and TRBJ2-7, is GAGVSQSPRYKVTKRGQDVALRCDPISGHVSLYWYRQALGQGPEFLTYFNYEAQQDKSGLPNDRFSAERPEGSISTLTIQRTEQRDSAMYRCASSPWGPYEQYFGPGTRLTVT.